One and the same sample provided the 4 T cell receptor beta chains below, sequenced in a study of blood T cell repertoires in COVID-19. Profiled with immunoSEQ multiplex PCR; TCRdb holds only in-frame clones, not every one. This table has tens of thousands of clones, over 80% appearing once. Sequenced input: peripheral blood. The receptors derive from an older man with acute or convalescent COVID-19.

This clone has a single count. The chain links TRBV7-4 to TRBJ1-3; 8 nucleotides agree with TRBD1. The CDR3 sequence is 15 residues long. Per the germline V gene, CDR1 is SGHVT and CDR2 is SQSDAQ. The junction had 7 bases not matched to a gene; V was cut back by 5 bases and J by 4 bases. Here the CDR3 reads CASSPKGTGGNTIYF. CDR3 sequence (DNA): TGTGCCAGCAGCCCAAAGGGGACAGGCGGAAACACCATATATTTT.

This clone has a handful of counts. The J gene is TRBJ1-2, the V gene TRBV25-1; D may be TRBD1 (6 bases). Trimming cost V 7 bases and J 3 bases, with 15 bases left between them. CDR1 and CDR2 (germline): MGHDK, SYGVNS. The CDR3 consists of 14 residues. DNA for the CDR3: TGTGCCAGCAAACAACAGGGTATCGACTATGGCTACACCTTC. Translation gives CASKQQGIDYGYTF.

The J gene is TRBJ1-1, the V gene TRBV11-2; the match to TRBD1 covers 7 bases. After removal of 9 bases from V and 4 bases from J, the junction contained 14 bases not matched to a gene. Germline values: CDR1 SGHAT, CDR2 FQNNGV. The CDR3 has 15 residues. Here the CDR3 reads CASRQGSAASTEAFF. Here the CDR3 DNA reads TGTGCCAGTCGACAGGGAAGTGCGGCGAGCACTGAAGCTTTCTTT.

The chain carries TRBV6-5 and TRBJ1-3, with TRBD1 as a possible D gene (6 bases). Germline CDR1 reads MNHEY; CDR2 reads SVGAGI. The CDR3 runs to 15 residues. V gave up 8 bases and J gave up 1 base, with 15 bases separating them. CDR3 DNA: TGTGCCAGCGCCCCCGGGGGGCAGTCTGGAAACACCATATATTTT. It yields the protein CASAPGGQSGNTIYF.